One sample yielded the 16 T cell receptor beta chains listed below, sequenced in a study of identical twins. TCRdb called the 5' RACE reads again in MiXCR, with one record for every CDR3 protein. The sample shows approximately 1.8 million distinct CDR3 sequences, under 35% of them seen only once. The sequenced material came from cord blood. These receptors were collected from a newborn girl in good health.

The rearrangement uses TRBV5-1 and TRBJ2-7, with 11 bases matching TRBD2. Germline CDR1 SGHRS, CDR2 YFSETQ. The CDR3 is 15 amino acids. The J segment lost 0 bases and the V segment lost 4 bases, leaving 3 bases of the junction unmatched. CDR3 amino acids: CASSASGRSSYEQYF. CDR3 DNA: TGCGCCAGCAGCGCTAGCGGGAGGTCCTCCTACGAGCAGTACTTC.

This clonotype was counted only a few times. V and J are TRBV11-1 and TRBJ1-6, with D possibly TRBD1 on 6 matching bases. The CDR3 has 15 amino acids. Trimming removed 5 bases at V and 7 bases at J, with 15 bases between. CDR1 is SGHAT, CDR2 FQDESV, per germline (reference sequence). The CDR3 DNA is TGTGCCAGCAGCCAAAGGACAGATCGGAATTCACCCCTCCACTTT. Translated, it gives CASSQRTDRNSPLHF.

In this sample, this clonotype turned up a few times. The chain combines TRBV27 with TRBJ1-6; D uncertain. Trimming stripped 6 bases from V and 8 bases from J, with 11 bases between. Germline V gene data show CDR1 as MNHEY and CDR2 as SMNVEV (reference sequence). The CDR3 spans 13 residues. The CDR3 loop reads CASREARDSPLHF. CDR3 bases: TGTGCCAGCAGGGAGGCAAGGGATTCACCCCTCCACTTT.

V gene TRBV6-6 combines with J gene TRBJ2-3, with D perhaps given as TRBD1 or TRBD2 (5 bases each). V lost 6 bases to trimming and J lost 0 bases, with 13 bases between them. The germline V gene encodes CDR1 MNHNY and CDR2 SVGAGI (reference sequence). The CDR3 is 15 amino acids. The CDR3 DNA sequence: TGTGCCAGCAGAGGCCCGGGACGTAGCACAGATACGCAGTATTTT. It yields the protein CASRGPGRSTDTQYF.

This clonotype has a handful of counts. The rearrangement joins TRBV4-1 to TRBJ2-7, with D possibly TRBD2 on 6 matching bases. The CDR3 totals 15 residues. V was clipped by 1 base and J by 0 bases, with 10 bases between them. The germline V gene encodes CDR1 MGHRA and CDR2 YSYEKL. The CDR3 coding sequence is TGCGCCAGCAGCCAAGTAGCGGATCCCTCCTACGAGCAGTACTTC. It codes for CASSQVADPSYEQYF.

The chain is built from TRBV2 and TRBJ2-3, with D possibly TRBD2 on 6 matching bases. The CDR3 loop spans 17 amino acids. Trimming cost V 6 bases and J 0 bases, with 19 bases left between them. The germline gives CDR1 SNHLY, CDR2 FYNNEI. DNA of the CDR3: TGTGCCAGCAGCCCCAGCCTACTAGCTATTAGCACAGATACGCAGTATTTT. Its protein product is CASSPSLLAISTDTQYF.

This clonotype was seen a handful of times. J is TRBJ2-7 and V is TRBV3-1; D may match TRBD1 or TRBD2 (5 bases each). The V end was cut by 8 bases, the J end by 1 base, with 12 bases between. Germline loops: CDR1 LGHDT, CDR2 YNNKEL (reference sequence). The CDR3 has 13 residues. CDR3 region: CASGTRHSYEQYF. The CDR3 bases are TGTGCCAGCGGGACCAGACATTCCTACGAGCAGTACTTC.

The chain links TRBV20-1 to TRBJ1-2; 10 bases are a match to TRBD1. The germline V gene has CDR1 DFQATT and CDR2 SNEGSKA (reference sequence). The CDR3 totals 14 residues. The J segment lost 6 bases and the V segment lost 1 base, leaving 5 bases of the junction unmatched. This chain's CDR3 is CSARAGGTGDGYTF. The CDR3 nucleotides are TGCAGTGCTAGAGCCGGAGGGACAGGGGATGGCTACACCTTC.

This clonotype has a count of ten or more. V and J are TRBV29-1 and TRBJ2-7; a possible D gene is TRBD2 (6 bases). CDR1 and CDR2 (germline): SQVTM, ANQGSEA. V lost 6 bases and J lost 3, with 15 bases in between. The CDR3 extends over 13 amino acids. The CDR3 loop reads CSVGDSSFYEQYF. The CDR3 DNA is TGCAGCGTGGGGGACTCTTCCTTCTACGAGCAGTACTTC.

Only a few counts were recorded for this clonotype. The chain recombines TRBV27 with TRBJ2-7; possibly TRBD2 for D (6 bases). The CDR3 has 14 residues. V shed 3 bases and J shed 4 bases, with 13 bases lying between them. Germline loops: CDR1 MNHEY, CDR2 SMNVEV (reference sequence). CDR3 bases: TGTGCCAGCAGTTTGCTGGGGAGCGGGTACGAGCAGTACTTC. This codes for CASSLLGSGYEQYF.

Turning to this clonotype: Mismatch with germline at one junction end may stem from a read error. V is TRBV12-3 or TRBV12-4 and J is TRBJ2-7; 10 bases match TRBD2. The CDR3 is 15 residues long. The CDR3 here is CASSPSGSWAYVQYF. The DNA of the CDR3 is TGTGCCAGCAGTCCTAGCGGGAGTTGGGCCTACGTGCAGTACTTC.

The V gene is TRBV20-1, the J gene TRBJ2-7, with D unresolved. Judging by the DNA end, TRBJ2-4 fits better; the J call may be wrong. CDR3 length equals 10 residues. Germline CDR1 reads DFQATT; CDR2 reads SNEGSKA (reference sequence). Here the CDR3 DNA reads TGCAGTGCTAGAGGACACATTCAGTACTTC. Its protein product is CSARGHIQYF.

This chain connects TRBV19 to TRBJ1-2; D unresolved. Germline V gives CDR1 LNHDA, CDR2 SQIVND (reference sequence). CDR3 length equals 13 residues. V was pared by 3 bases and J by 3 bases, with 8 bases between. DNA of the CDR3: TGTGCCAGTAGTATCGACAAGGACTATGGCTACACCTTC. This encodes CASSIDKDYGYTF.

This clonotype occurred a few times. The CDR3 nucleotides read TGCGCCAGCAGCTTGCTAGCGGGAGAGACCGGGGAGCTGTTTTTT. This codes for CASSLLAGETGELFF. V is TRBV5-1 and J is TRBJ2-2; 10 bases match TRBD2. CDR1 and CDR2 from the germline V gene are SGHRS and YFSETQ. The length of the CDR3 is 15 residues. With V trimmed by 1 base and J by 5 bases, 2 bases remained unmatched.

Many counts were recorded for this clonotype. The CDR3 DNA reads as TGCAGCGGGGGGGTATACAATGAGCAGTTCTTC. Translated, it gives CSGGVYNEQFF. This chain links TRBV29-1 with TRBJ2-1, with a weak D call TRBD2 (6 bases). CDR3 length: 11 amino acids. Trimming left V 7 bases short and J 4 bases short, with 8 bases between. The germline V gene has CDR1 SQVTM and CDR2 ANQGSEA.

A few counts support this clonotype. The V call is TRBV15, the J call TRBJ1-1; possibly TRBD1 for D (5 bases). This CDR3 is 15 amino acids long. V was clipped by 0 bases and J by 0 bases, with 8 bases between them. Germline lookup yields CDR1 LNHNV and CDR2 YYDKDF (reference sequence). CDR3 in amino acids: CATSRDRGLNTEAFF. CDR3 bases: TGTGCCACCAGCAGAGATAGGGGCTTGAACACTGAAGCTTTCTTT.